This entry lists 25 T cell receptor beta chains sequenced from one sample in a study of a mutant IDH1 vaccine in newly diagnosed glioma. TCRdb's copy holds only in-frame clones and misses some; the assay was immunoSEQ multiplex PCR. The sample lists tens of thousands of clones, around 84% seen once, with over 4% in the top ten. The sample's time point: week 23, last vaccination. Mutant IDH1 20-mer peptide, at 300 ug, made up each vaccine dose, with topical imiquimod. These TCRs' antigens remain unknown. The sample in question was PBMCs, obtained from a glioma patient whose treatment included an IDH1 peptide vaccine. The receptors come from a man aged 30 to 45 with glioma.

The genes are TRBV6-4 and TRBJ1-1; D is unclear. V dropped 2 bases and J dropped 1 base, with 5 bases sitting between them. This CDR3 is 13 amino acids long. Germline loops: CDR1 MRHNA, CDR2 SNTAGT. Written as DNA, the CDR3 is TGTGCCAGCAGTGACACGGCGAACACTGAAGCTTTCTTT. Its protein product is CASSDTANTEAFF.

The chain uses TRBV7-9 and TRBJ2-1; D gene ambiguous. Germline values: CDR1 SEHNR, CDR2 FQNEAQ (reference sequence). Trimming took 0 bases from V and 9 from J, leaving 6 bases between them. The CDR3 contains 12 residues. CDR3 DNA sequence: TGTGCCAGCAGCTTAGCCGTGGGTGAGCAGTTCTTC. As protein: CASSLAVGEQFF.

The J gene is TRBJ2-7, the V gene TRBV5-6, with no clear D. CDR1 is SGHDT, CDR2 YYEEEE, per germline. This CDR3 contains 13 residues. V lost 0 bases and J lost 3, with 7 bases in between. The CDR3, as DNA: TGTGCCAGCAGCTTGGCCAGGCACTACGAGCAGTACTTC. Residues: CASSLARHYEQYF.

The V and J genes are TRBV30 and TRBJ1-6; D unresolved. CDR3 length: 13 amino acids. Trimming removed 0 bases from V and 5 bases from J, with 5 bases in between. From germline, CDR1 is GTSNPN and CDR2 SVGIG (reference sequence). The CDR3 DNA is TGTGCCTGGAGTGTACGTAATAATTCACCCCTCCACTTT. Translation gives CAWSVRNNSPLHF.

The chain combines TRBV27 with TRBJ1-4; 7 positions match TRBD1. After removal of 5 bases from V and 1 base from J, the junction contained 7 bases not matched to a gene. CDR1 MNHEY and CDR2 SMNVEV come from the germline V gene (reference sequence). CDR3 length: 16 amino acids. The CDR3 DNA reads as TGTGCCAGCAGTCCAAGCTACAGGGGAACTAATGAAAAACTGTTTTTT. Translating it yields CASSPSYRGTNEKLFF.

This clone was recorded once. The J gene is TRBJ2-1, the V gene TRBV11-2; D ambiguous. V dropped 1 base and J dropped 8 bases, with 9 bases sitting between them. Germline V gene sequence: CDR1 SGHAT, CDR2 FQNNGV. The CDR3 is 13 amino acids. The CDR3 here is CASSLGGTDEQFF. The CDR3, as DNA: TGTGCCAGCAGCTTAGGAGGAACGGATGAGCAGTTCTTC. Based on the CDR3 plus reference TRBV11-2 and TRBJ2-1, the full variable domain is EAGVAQSPRYKIIEKRQSVAFWCNPISGHATLYWYQQILGQGPKLLIQFQNNGVVDDSQLPKDRFSAERLKGVDSTLKIQPAKLEDSAVYLCASSLGGTDEQFFGPGTRLTVL.

The chain links TRBV5-1 to TRBJ1-5; perhaps TRBD1 as D (6 bases). V was pared by 2 bases and J by 4 bases, with 13 bases between. CDR3 length: 15 residues. CDR1 SGHRS and CDR2 YFSETQ come from the germline V gene. In nucleotides, the CDR3 is TGCGCCAGCAGCTTACAGGGAGCTAGGAATCAGCCCCAGCATTTT. It yields the protein CASSLQGARNQPQHF. The full variable domain, with the rest looked up from reference TRBV5-1 and TRBJ1-5, is KAGVTQTPRYLIKTRGQQVTLSCSPISGHRSVSWYQQTPGQGLQFLFEYFSETQRNKGNFPGRFSGRQFSNSRSEMNVSTLELGDSALYLCASSLQGARNQPQHFGDGTRLSIL.

The gene calls are TRBV2 and TRBJ1-4; 7 bases line up with TRBD1. The CDR3 is 15 amino acids. The germline V gene encodes CDR1 SNHLY and CDR2 FYNNEI. Unmatched junction bases numbered 7, after V lost 1 base and J lost 8 bases. CDR3 residues: CASSEVGTVMEKLFF. In DNA form, the CDR3 reads TGTGCCAGCAGTGAAGTTGGGACAGTGATGGAAAAACTGTTTTTT.

The chain has TRBV10-3 and TRBJ2-7, with 9 positions matching TRBD1. Per germline, CDR1 ENHRY and CDR2 SYGVKD. CDR3 length: 15 amino acids. V gave up 6 bases and J gave up 2 bases; unmatched junction bases: 8. The CDR3 spells CAIRPSGTGTYEQYF. CDR3 DNA: TGTGCCATCAGACCTTCCGGGACAGGGACCTACGAGCAGTACTTC.

The rearrangement links TRBV6-5 to TRBJ2-5, with D possibly being TRBD1 (6 bases). Germline-derived CDR1 and CDR2 are MNHEY and SVGAGI. CDR3 length: 16 amino acids. V lost 4 bases and J lost 0, with 15 bases in between. For the CDR3, the DNA is TGTGCCAGCAGTTTAGACAGGCCAATCTACCAAGAGACCCAGTACTTC. Translation gives CASSLDRPIYQETQYF.

The rearrangement links TRBV18 to TRBJ1-4, with D unclear. The CDR3 totals 16 residues. Germline V CDR1 and CDR2: KGHSH, LQKENI. The V gene lost 4 bases and the J gene lost 0 bases, with 12 bases spanning the gap. The CDR3 DNA reads as TGTGCCAGCTCACGAGAACAAATGGCAACTAATGAAAAACTGTTTTTT. Its translation: CASSREQMATNEKLFF. The full variable domain, rest sourced from reference TRBV18 and TRBJ1-4, is NAGVMQNPRHLVRRRGQEARLRCSPMKGHSHVYWYRQLPEEGLKFMVYLQKENIIDESGMPKERFSAEFPKEGPSILRIQQVVRGDSAAYFCASSREQMATNEKLFFGSGTQLSVL.

This clone appeared a single time. V gene TRBV4-1 combines with J gene TRBJ2-5; TRBD1 might be the D (6 bases). Germline values: CDR1 MGHRA, CDR2 YSYEKL. V lost 1 base and J lost 4, with 10 bases in between. This CDR3 is 14 amino acids long. DNA for the CDR3: TGCGCCAGCAGCCAAGCAGGGGTTCGAGAGACCCAGTACTTC. It is translated as CASSQAGVRETQYF.

The rearrangement links TRBV19 to TRBJ1-3, with D perhaps TRBD1 (5 bases). The germline V gene has CDR1 LNHDA and CDR2 SQIVND (reference sequence). The CDR3 is 15 residues long. Trimming stripped 9 bases from V and 1 base from J, with 16 bases between. Written as DNA, the CDR3 is TGTGCCAGCGATAGAGGGGCTGGTTCTGGAAACACCATATATTTT. Amino acid sequence: CASDRGAGSGNTIYF.

The chain links TRBV11-2 to TRBJ2-5; D is perhaps TRBD1 (6 bases). The DNA end lines up better with TRBJ2-7; the J call may be wrong. In germline, CDR1 is SGHAT, CDR2 FQNNGV. The CDR3 totals 15 residues. The CDR3 nucleotides are TGTGCCAGCAGCTTAGGAACAGGGAGCTCCTACGAGCAGTACTTC. As protein: CASSLGTGSSYEQYF.

The rearrangement joins TRBV5-1 to TRBJ1-2; D is uncertain. The germline CDR1 and CDR2 sequences are SGHRS and YFSETQ. This CDR3 comprises 16 residues. Trimming stripped 1 base from V and 7 bases from J, with 20 bases between. The CDR3 nucleotides are TGCGCCAGCAGCTTGCCCCGGGGAGGGTTTGATTTTGGCTACACCTTC. Translating gives CASSLPRGGFDFGYTF. The full variable domain, with the rest looked up from reference TRBV5-1 and TRBJ1-2, is KAGVTQTPRYLIKTRGQQVTLSCSPISGHRSVSWYQQTPGQGLQFLFEYFSETQRNKGNFPGRFSGRQFSNSRSEMNVSTLELGDSALYLCASSLPRGGFDFGYTFGSGTRLTVV.

The gene calls are TRBV19 and TRBJ1-5; D call uncertain. Trimming left V 5 bases short and J 2 bases short, with 13 bases between. Germline loops: CDR1 LNHDA, CDR2 SQIVND (reference sequence). The CDR3 spans 15 residues. The CDR3 protein is CASSENGRGNQPQHF. CDR3 DNA sequence: TGTGCCAGTAGTGAGAACGGTAGGGGCAATCAGCCCCAGCATTTT.

The chain combines TRBV14 with TRBJ2-7; no definite D call. The V gene lost 0 bases and the J gene lost 2 bases, with 14 bases spanning the gap. Germline V gives CDR1 SGHDN, CDR2 FVKESK. The CDR3 covers 16 residues. The DNA of the CDR3 is TGTGCCAGCAGCCAAGAAGGCTGGGATCAAACCTACGAGCAGTACTTC. Translated, it gives CASSQEGWDQTYEQYF.

The chain is built from TRBV2 and TRBJ2-1; D is perhaps TRBD1 (6 bases). V lost 4 bases and J lost 3, with 13 bases in between. The CDR3 sequence is 15 residues long. Germline-derived CDR1 and CDR2 are SNHLY and FYNNEI. The CDR3 coding sequence is TGTGCCAGCAGTGCGGACAGCTCTATCTACAATGAGCAGTTCTTC. Translation: CASSADSSIYNEQFF.

Note on this clone: This sample also contains other DNA sequences that code for the same CDR3. The chain combines TRBV15 with TRBJ1-3, with a weak D call TRBD1 (5 bases). Trimming pared 0 bases from V and 7 bases from J, leaving 10 bases between. The CDR3 runs 14 residues. CDR1 is LNHNV, CDR2 YYDKDF, per germline (reference sequence). CDR3: CATSRDPGGNTIYF. CDR3 sequence (DNA): TGTGCCACCAGCAGAGATCCGGGGGGGAACACCATATATTTT. Full variable domain (outside the CDR3, taken from reference TRBV15 and TRBJ1-3): DAMVIQNPRYQVTQFGKPVTLSCSQTLNHNVMYWYQQKSSQAPKLLFHYYDKDFNNEADTPDNFQSRRPNTSFCFLDIRSPGLGDTAMYLCATSRDPGGNTIYFGEGSWLTVV.

The gene calls are TRBV11-3 and TRBJ2-5; 10 bases fit TRBD2. The J call may be mistaken, given a closer DNA end match to TRBJ2-7. Germline lookup yields CDR1 SGHNT and CDR2 YENEEA. CDR3 length: 15 amino acids. DNA for the CDR3: TGTGCCAGCAGCCCCGGGGGAGCGGGGGGGAACGAGCAGTACTTC. This encodes CASSPGGAGGNEQYF.

The chain combines TRBV6-1 with TRBJ1-5; D uncertain. Germline lookup yields CDR1 MNHNS and CDR2 SASEGT. The CDR3 sequence is 15 residues long. Trimming took 7 bases from V and 2 from J, leaving 15 bases between them. CDR3 nucleotides: TGTGCCAGCATTAGTGGAGGATCTGGCAATCAGCCCCAGCATTTT. Translation gives CASISGGSGNQPQHF.

The CDR3 region is CASSLEGRVGTQYF. DNA of the CDR3: TGCGCCAGCAGCTTGGAAGGGAGGGTTGGGACCCAGTACTTC. The chain links TRBV5-1 to TRBJ2-5, with 7 nucleotides matching TRBD2. The CDR3 is 14 amino acids. J gave up 7 bases and V 0 bases, and 6 bases lay outside the gene matches. The germline V gene encodes CDR1 SGHRS and CDR2 YFSETQ.

The gene calls are TRBV10-1 and TRBJ2-5, with D uncertain. Trimming left V 0 bases short and J 4 bases short, with 6 bases between. The CDR3 has 13 amino acids. The germline gives CDR1 WNHNN, CDR2 SYGVQD (reference sequence). The CDR3 loop is CASSESVRETQYF. CDR3 DNA sequence: TGCGCCAGCAGTGAGTCGGTCAGAGAGACCCAGTACTTC.

The rearrangement links TRBV6-6 to TRBJ2-7, with D possibly TRBD1 on 6 matching bases. CDR3 length: 15 amino acids. Between the trimmed V and J ends, which lost 4 bases and 0 bases, there was a span of 13 bases. Germline-derived CDR1 and CDR2 are MNHNY and SVGAGI (reference sequence). CDR3 protein: CASSSGTRDSYEQYF. The CDR3 region has the DNA TGTGCCAGCAGTTCCGGGACAAGGGACTCCTACGAGCAGTACTTC.

V gene TRBV9 combines with J gene TRBJ2-3; no firm D call. The germline V and J ends were trimmed by 3 bases and 0 bases, with 11 bases remaining between them. Germline CDR1 and CDR2: SGDLS and YYNGEE. The CDR3 has 15 residues. In nucleotides, the CDR3 is TGTGCCAGCAGCGGGGTAGTTGGGAGCACAGATACGCAGTATTTT. It codes for CASSGVVGSTDTQYF.